This T cell receptor (beta chain) was profiled in a study of PD-L1 blockade in urothelial cancer. In the study overall: After treatment start, blood was analyzed at 3 weeks (second dose) and at 6 weeks.

Synthetic analogs of TCR templates were spiked into every PCR. The assay was immunoSEQ multiplex PCR, and TCRdb's table has in-frame clones only and misses some. The sample holds roughly 120,000 clones, about 89% seen once. CDR1 MDHEN and CDR2 SYDVKM come from the germline V gene. Trimming removed 5 bases from V and 2 bases from J, with 19 bases in between. CDR3 length: 18 residues. This sample's time point: peripheral blood 6 weeks after treatment start. Sampling of each patient yielded between 1 and 8 specimens, collected pretreatment and on-treatment. V gene TRBV28 combines with J gene TRBJ2-6; possible D gene TRBD2, 5 bases. The clonotype originates from a man between 60 and 75 years old with urothelial cancer. Sequences were derived from PBMCs, sampled around atezolizumab (anti-PD-L1) treatment. In nucleotides, the CDR3 is TGTGCCAGCAGTCCCCGTGAGGCTAGCTTTGCTGGGGCCAACGTCCTGACTTTC. This encodes CASSPREASFAGANVLTF.